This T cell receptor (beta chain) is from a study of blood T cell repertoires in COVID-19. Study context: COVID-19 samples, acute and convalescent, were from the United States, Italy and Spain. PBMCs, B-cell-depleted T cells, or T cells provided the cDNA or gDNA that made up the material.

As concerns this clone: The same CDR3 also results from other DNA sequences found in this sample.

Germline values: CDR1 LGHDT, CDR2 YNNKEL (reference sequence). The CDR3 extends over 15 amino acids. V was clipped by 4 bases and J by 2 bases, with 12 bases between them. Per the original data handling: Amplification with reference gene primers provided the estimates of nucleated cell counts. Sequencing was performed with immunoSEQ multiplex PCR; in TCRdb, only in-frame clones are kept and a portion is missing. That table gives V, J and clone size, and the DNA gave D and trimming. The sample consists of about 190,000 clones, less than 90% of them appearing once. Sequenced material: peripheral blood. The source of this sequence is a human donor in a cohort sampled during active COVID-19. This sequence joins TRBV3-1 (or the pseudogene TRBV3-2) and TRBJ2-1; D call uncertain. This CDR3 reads CASSPPSSAYNEQFF. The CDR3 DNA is TGTGCCAGCAGCCCCCCCTCCAGCGCCTACAATGAGCAGTTCTTC.